The clone carrying this TCR beta chain was seen at least ten times. Its antigen is currently unknown. The sample originates from a study of Graves' ophthalmopathy and Graves' hyperthyroidism. General study findings and limits: Among thyroid clonotypes expanded above 0.001 frequency, most also appeared in blood.

RNA served as the template for amplifying TCR beta CDR3 regions. RT-PCR was first run with HTBI primers, then multiplex PCR in a second round. TCRdb analysed the multiplex PCR reads with MiXCR anew, one entry per CDR3 protein. The table includes fewer than 650,000 distinct CDR3 sequences, about 24% detected once. The CDR3 contains 13 residues. Germline V gene data show CDR1 as MNHNS and CDR2 as SASEGT. V was pared by 5 bases and J by 6 bases, with 13 bases between. Reliance was placed on clinical symptoms, serum thyroxine, TRAb, thyroid ultrasound and orbital computed tomography for diagnosis. The sequence was collected from a woman aged 18-29 years with stable Graves' hyperthyroidism. Some clones in this sample may be carry-over from other donors' samples. Sequencing used peripheral blood. The J gene is TRBJ1-1, the V gene TRBV6-1; tentatively, D is TRBD1 (5 bases). The CDR3 loop reads CASSPALGAEAFF. DNA of the CDR3: TGTGCCAGCAGTCCGGCGTTAGGGGCTGAAGCTTTCTTT.